The 3 T cell receptor beta chains presented below share a single source sample, sequenced in a study of blood T cell repertoires in COVID-19 (dated by TCRdb to about 2020). The protocol used for the library was the immunoSEQ multiplex PCR assay. This immuneACCESS table, as held by TCRdb, lists in-frame sequences with V and J called but not all clones. Of the missing ones, under half trace to an unresolved V gene in checked studies; the others have no known cause. The sample yields a few hundred thousand clones; roughly 90% were counted once. Jointly, the top ten make up 0.75% to 0.85% of the sample. The source material was peripheral blood. The receptor set was obtained from a man between 18 and 35 years old with COVID-19, enrolled during active disease.

J is TRBJ1-5 and V is TRBV7-2; D may be TRBD1 (6 bases). Trimming took off 2 bases at V and 7 bases at J, with 15 bases between the two ends. The CDR3 contains 15 residues. CDR1 is SGHTA, CDR2 FQGNSA, per germline. CDR3 sequence: CASSLKGDIRQPQHF. As DNA, the CDR3 is TGTGCCAGCAGCTTAAAGGGGGACATAAGGCAGCCCCAGCATTTT.

The chain links TRBV11-2 to TRBJ2-2; D is undetermined. This CDR3 region has 15 residues. The germline V gene encodes CDR1 SGHAT and CDR2 FQNNGV. The V end was cut by 7 bases, the J end by 6 bases, with 18 bases between. Here the CDR3 reads CASTKTIQDSGELFF. Written as DNA, the CDR3 is TGTGCCAGCACCAAAACCATCCAGGATTCCGGGGAGCTGTTTTTT.

The chain is built from TRBV7-2 and TRBJ2-4; 9 nucleotides align to TRBD2. V was clipped by 1 base and J by 7 bases; unmatched bases: 17. Germline CDR1 and CDR2: SGHTA and FQGNSA. The CDR3 has 19 amino acids. DNA for the CDR3: TGTGCCAGCAGCTTAGAAAGTATCTCGCTAGCGGGGACTATTAACATTCAGTACTTC. Translation: CASSLESISLAGTINIQYF.